Listed below are T cell receptor beta chains from one sample, sequenced in a study of control samples from healthy donors and cancer patients. The method was immunoSEQ multiplex PCR; TCRdb's version includes in-frame clones alone and lacks a portion of them. The data show under 65,000 clones, with about 89% seen just once and roughly 13% held by the top ten. Input material: PBMCs. Receptor source: a woman aged 55-70 years with lung cancer. Both conserved end residues are part of each CDR3. D genes are given only for firm matches. Clone sizes are given selectively: once, few, many, or a class where the clone is expanded.

>TRBV5-4|TRBJ1-4|TRBD1|few
CASSLGQGGNEKLFF
TGTGCCAGCAGCTTGGGACAGGGCGGGAATGAAAAACTGTTTTTT
>TRBV27|TRBJ1-2|NA|NA
CASSKGVGGYTF
TGTGCCAGCAGTAAAGGGGTGGGAGGCTACACCTTC
>TRBV5-4|TRBJ2-5|NA|few
CASSTLDRQETQYF
TGTGCCAGCAGCACTTTGGACAGACAAGAGACCCAGTACTTC
>TRBV4-1|TRBJ1-4|NA|few
CASSQDFETNEKLFF
TGCGCCAGCAGCCAAGATTTCGAAACTAATGAAAAACTGTTTTTT
>TRBV5-4|TRBJ1-3|NA|once
CASSLGGSTSGNTIYF
TGTGCCAGCAGCTTGGGGGGCAGCACCTCTGGAAACACCATATATTTT
>TRBV30|TRBJ1-6|NA|once
CAWSVQGSNSPLHF
TGTGCCTGGAGTGTACAGGGAAGCAATTCACCCCTCCACTTT
>TRBV7-2|TRBJ2-7|NA|NA
CASTLGGQTLYEQYF
TGTGCCAGCACCTTGGGAGGCCAGACACTCTACGAGCAGTACTTC
>TRBV20-1|TRBJ2-4|NA|NA
CSASGTRIQYF
TGCAGTGCGTCCGGGACCCGCATTCAGTACTTC
>TRBV25-1|TRBJ2-2|TRBD2|NA
CASSDPRGGGTGELFF
TGTGCCAGCAGTGATCCTCGGGGCGGGGGCACCGGGGAGCTGTTTTTT
>TRBV5-1|TRBJ1-3|NA|NA
CASRDVSSGNTIYF
TGCGCCAGCCGAGACGTCAGCTCTGGAAACACCATATATTTT
>TRBV3-1/TRBV3-2|TRBJ2-7|TRBD2|NA
CASSQGLAEFYEQYF
TGTGCCAGCAGCCAAGGACTAGCGGAGTTCTACGAGCAGTACTTC
>TRBV7-8|TRBJ2-7|NA|NA
CASSLDATVYEQYF
TGTGCCAGCAGCTTAGACGCGACAGTCTACGAGCAGTACTTC
>TRBV5-6|TRBJ1-1|TRBD1|NA
CASSLGQDRVNTEAFF
TGTGCCAGCAGCTTAGGACAGGACAGGGTGAACACTGAAGCTTTCTTT
>TRBV5-1|TRBJ1-1|NA|NA
CASSRQENEAFF
TGCGCCAGCAGCAGACAAGAGAATGAAGCTTTCTTT
>TRBV3-1/TRBV3-2|TRBJ1-5|NA|few
CASSPRLTSNQPQHF
TGTGCCAGCAGCCCCCGACTGACTAGCAATCAGCCCCAGCATTTT
>TRBV5-1|TRBJ1-2|TRBD1|NA
CASSPGDRSNYGYTF
TGCGCCAGCAGCCCAGGGGACAGGTCTAACTATGGCTACACCTTC
>TRBV5-8|TRBJ1-6|TRBD1|once
CASSLAVTGGGYSPLHF
TGTGCCAGCAGCTTGGCCGTAACAGGGGGTGGGTATTCACCCCTCCACTTT